What follows is one T cell receptor beta chain and its context. What it binds is unknown. The CDR3 contains 15 residues. V was trimmed by 3 bases and J by 8 bases, leaving 19 bases between them. Germline V lookup: CDR1 SGHAT, CDR2 FQNNGV. Each CDR3 protein gets one entry after TCRdb re-called the reads with MiXCR. The sample holds about 530,000 distinct CDR3 sequences; about a quarter are singletons and the top ten take about 13%. This entry belongs to a study of T cell repertoires in cytomegalovirus infection. On the study more broadly: Matching HLA type, along with CMV infection, was indicated by public TCR beta signatures.

Regarding the study as a whole: Cumulated frequencies of public TCR beta families served to identify carriers of CMV plus the relevant HLA. In two of eight donors, the top clonotype was HLA-C-restricted CMV-specific.

This receptor was obtained from a human donor in good health (CMV status not recorded). Some clones in this sample may be carry-over from other donors' samples. V and J are TRBV11-2 and TRBJ1-1; unclear D gene. The sample comprised PBMCs. The CDR3 is CASSLVRQELNEAFF. Here the CDR3 DNA reads TGTGCCAGCAGCTTGGTTCGGCAGGAGTTAAACGAAGCTTTCTTT.